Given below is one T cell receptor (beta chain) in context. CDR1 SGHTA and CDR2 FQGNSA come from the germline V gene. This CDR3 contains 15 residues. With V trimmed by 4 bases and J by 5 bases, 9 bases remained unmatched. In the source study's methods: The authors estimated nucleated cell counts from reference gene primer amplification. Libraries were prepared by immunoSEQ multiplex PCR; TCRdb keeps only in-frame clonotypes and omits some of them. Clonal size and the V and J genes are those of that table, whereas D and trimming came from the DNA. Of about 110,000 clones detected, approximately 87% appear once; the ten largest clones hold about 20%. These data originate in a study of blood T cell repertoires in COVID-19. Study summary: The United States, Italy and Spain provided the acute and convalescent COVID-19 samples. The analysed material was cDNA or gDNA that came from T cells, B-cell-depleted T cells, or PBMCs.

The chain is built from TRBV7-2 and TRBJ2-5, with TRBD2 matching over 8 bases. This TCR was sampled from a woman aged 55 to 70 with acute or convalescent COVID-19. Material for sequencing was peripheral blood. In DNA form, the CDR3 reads TGTGCCAGCAGCTCACGCGGGGGGAACAGGGAGACCCAGTACTTC. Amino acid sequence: CASSSRGGNRETQYF.